These 11 T cell receptor beta chains were all obtained from the same sample, sequenced in a study of blood T cell repertoires in COVID-19. Libraries were prepared by immunoSEQ multiplex PCR; TCRdb keeps only in-frame clonotypes and omits some of them. The data hold some 150,000 clones, with 70% to 90% observed a single time. The sample comprised peripheral blood. The origin of the receptors is a woman in her sixties or seventies with COVID-19, enrolled during active disease.

The V and J genes are TRBV6-5 and TRBJ2-1, with TRBD1 matching over 9 bases. Germline lookup yields CDR1 MNHEY and CDR2 SVGAGI. V trimming: 5 bases; J trimming: 5 bases; junction bases outside the gene matches: 7. The CDR3 runs to 15 residues. The chain's CDR3 is CASSRTGGANNEQFF. As DNA, the CDR3 is TGTGCCAGCAGTCGCACAGGGGGCGCCAACAATGAGCAGTTCTTC.

The chain has TRBV9 and TRBJ2-7; 11 bases are a match to TRBD1. CDR3 length: 16 residues. CDR1 is SGDLS, CDR2 YYNGEE, per germline. The J segment lost 7 bases and the V segment lost 0 bases, leaving 9 bases of the junction unmatched. CDR3 sequence (DNA): TGTGCCAGCAGCGTAGAGTCCGGGACAGGGGGAAGGGAGCAGTACTTC. Its translation is CASSVESGTGGREQYF.

In this sample, this clone turned up a few times. This chain joins TRBV18 and TRBJ1-5; 7 positions agree with TRBD1. Germline V gives CDR1 KGHSH, CDR2 LQKENI. CDR3 length: 14 residues. Trimming cost V 6 bases and J 6 bases; bases outside gene matches: 8. The CDR3 coding sequence is TGTGCCAGCTCCCTCGACAGGGTCAGTCAGCCCCAGCATTTT. It codes for CASSLDRVSQPQHF.

This sequence joins TRBV5-1 and TRBJ1-5; D remains ambiguous. V was cut by 5 bases and J by 0 bases, with 9 bases left in between. CDR3 length: 14 amino acids. Germline assignment: CDR1 SGHRS and CDR2 YFSETQ. Here the CDR3 DNA reads TGCGCCAGCAGTTCTTCCTATAGCAATCAGCCCCAGCATTTT. It is translated as CASSSSYSNQPQHF.

The chain links TRBV10-1 to TRBJ2-7, with TRBD1 matching 8 bases. The V gene's germline CDR1 is WNHNN and CDR2 SYGVQD (reference sequence). After removal of 5 bases from V and 6 bases from J, the junction contained 3 bases not matched to a gene. CDR3 length equals 12 residues. The CDR3 loop reads CASSYTGGEQYF. The CDR3 coding sequence is TGCGCCAGCAGTTACACAGGGGGCGAGCAGTACTTC.

The genes are TRBV9 and TRBJ2-7, with 10 bases identical to TRBD1. Germline trimming cut 0 bases from V and 3 bases from J; bases unmatched to any gene: 6. Per the germline V gene, CDR1 is SGDLS and CDR2 is YYNGEE. This CDR3 region has 16 residues. CDR3 loop: CASSVAGTGASYEQYF. CDR3 DNA: TGTGCCAGCAGCGTAGCGGGGACAGGGGCCAGCTACGAGCAGTACTTC.

The chain uses TRBV19 and TRBJ1-1; the match to TRBD1 covers 9 bases. The CDR3 runs 14 residues. Trimming at V came to 6 bases and at J to 0 bases, leaving 2 bases not matched to a gene. CDR1 and CDR2 (germline): LNHDA, SQIVND (reference sequence). For the CDR3, the DNA is TGTGCCAGTAGGGGGACAGGGATGAACACTGAAGCTTTCTTT. The encoded protein is CASRGTGMNTEAFF.

The rearrangement uses TRBV27 and TRBJ2-7; D perhaps matches TRBD2 (6 bases). This CDR3 has 14 amino acids. Germline V CDR1 and CDR2: MNHEY, SMNVEV (reference sequence). Trimming removed 5 bases from V and 4 bases from J, with 15 bases in between. CDR3 coding DNA: TGTGCCAGCAGTGGAGGGCCAACGGGGTACGAGCAGTACTTC. It translates to CASSGGPTGYEQYF.

This clone was detected only a few times. The chain joins TRBV30 to TRBJ1-2; tentative D call: TRBD1 (5 bases). From germline, CDR1 is GTSNPN and CDR2 SVGIG (reference sequence). The CDR3 loop spans 13 amino acids. Trimming removed 0 bases from V and 4 bases from J, with 9 bases in between. The CDR3 nucleotides are TGTGCCTGGAGTGTACACAGGAGCTATGGCTACACCTTC. As protein: CAWSVHRSYGYTF.

The chain uses TRBV28 and TRBJ1-4; 8 bases align to TRBD1. The CDR3 is 16 residues long. The germline V gene has CDR1 MDHEN and CDR2 SYDVKM. The V segment lost 3 bases and the J segment 5 bases; nucleotides outside the gene matches: 8. CDR3 in amino acids: CASSFSGQGENEKLFF. The CDR3 coding sequence is TGTGCCAGCAGTTTCTCCGGACAGGGAGAAAATGAAAAACTGTTTTTT. Complete variable domain (other parts from reference TRBV28 and TRBJ1-4): DVKVTQSSRYLVKRTGEKVFLECVQDMDHENMFWYRQDPGLGLRLIYFSYDVKMKEKGDIPEGYSVSREKKERFSLILESASTNQTSMYLCASSFSGQGENEKLFFGSGTQLSVL.

The J gene is TRBJ2-6, the V gene TRBV19; 7 positions match TRBD1. V trimming: 6 bases; J trimming: 0 bases; junction bases outside the gene matches: 14. From germline, CDR1 is LNHDA and CDR2 SQIVND (reference sequence). The CDR3 is 19 amino acids. CDR3 loop: CASSATGTAFLSGANVLTF. The CDR3 DNA is TGTGCCAGTAGCGCCACCGGGACAGCGTTTCTCTCTGGGGCCAACGTCCTGACTTTC.